This TCR beta chain was obtained from a study of blood T cell repertoires in COVID-19. Study-wide context: The analysed material was cDNA or gDNA that came from T cells, B-cell-depleted T cells, or PBMCs.

Per the study methods: Scientists estimated how many nucleated cells there were by amplifying reference gene primers. TCRdb's table, derived via immunoSEQ multiplex PCR, lists solely in-frame clones and lacks some. That table is the source of V, J and clone size, and D and trimming were worked out from the DNA. The sample consists of under 200,000 clones, approximately 80% of them appearing once. Participant-reported clinical history was the basis for cohort assignment. Germline V lookup: CDR1 SGHRS, CDR2 YFSETQ. The V end was cut by 4 bases, the J end by 0 bases, with 15 bases between. The CDR3 spans 16 residues.

The sequence was collected from a man in his fifties or sixties who had recovered from COVID-19. V and J are TRBV5-1 and TRBJ2-3, with D possibly matching TRBD1 (6 bases). The specimen sequenced was PBMCs or T cells enriched from blood (not recorded which). Here the CDR3 reads CASSAPTGHSTDTQYF. The DNA for the CDR3 is TGCGCCAGCAGCGCACCAACGGGACATAGCACAGATACGCAGTATTTT.